The clone carrying this T cell receptor (beta chain) showed up just a few times. Antigen specificity is unknown. cDNA libraries for TCR alpha and TCR beta, carrying sample barcodes and UMIs, came from 5'RACE with constant-segment primers. TCRdb called the 5' RACE reads again in MiXCR, with one record for every CDR3 protein. The sample comprises about 84,000 distinct CDR3 sequences, roughly 14% of which are singletons, and 31% rests with the top ten. These data come from a study of T-cell memory formation after mild COVID-19. Looked up from germline, CDR1 is ENHRY and CDR2 is SYGVKD. This CDR3 is 14 amino acids long. V lost 6 bases to trimming and J lost 5 bases; unmatched junction nucleotides: 8. Study conclusions and caveats: Pre-infection memory already had some responding clones, implying cross-reactive memory joined.

The chain recombines TRBV10-3 with TRBJ2-5, with 8 bases lining up with TRBD2. The sequencing sample was made of PBMCs or a T cell subset sorted from them (not recorded which). This receptor was taken from an adult woman who had mild COVID-19 (a few samples of this study predate the infection). Cell type and time point are not known. In DNA, the CDR3 is TGTGCCATCAGGGAGAGCGGGAGTGAGGAGACCCAGTACTTC. This codes for CAIRESGSEETQYF.